These 12 T cell receptor beta chains came from one sample sequenced in a study of cytomegalovirus exposure and HLA in healthy donors (TCRdb year 2017). Receptors were amplified or captured by the immunoSEQ multiplex PCR assay. Imported from immuneACCESS, the table was reduced by TCRdb to in-frame sequences with V and J called. These copies leave out some clones; in studies compared against another copy, an unresolved V gene accounts for under half, and the cause of the remainder is not known. The sample table contains roughly 77,000 clones; only one count was recorded for 95% of them. 0.55% to 0.75% of the sample belongs to the ten largest clones. Sequenced sample: PBMCs. All receptors come from a young woman in good health and CMV-seronegative.

The rearrangement links TRBV28 to TRBJ2-7; possibly TRBD2 for D (6 bases). The CDR3 spans 14 residues. Germline lookup yields CDR1 MDHEN and CDR2 SYDVKM. Trimming stripped 3 bases from V and 7 bases from J, with 16 bases between. The CDR3 protein is CASSFPAGTREQYF. CDR3 DNA sequence: TGTGCCAGCAGTTTCCCTGCCGGGACTCGTGAGCAGTACTTC.

J is TRBJ2-7 and V is TRBV7-9, with D maybe TRBD2 (5 bases). This CDR3 contains 14 residues. The germline V and J ends were trimmed by 5 bases and 7 bases, with 18 bases remaining between them. Germline assignment: CDR1 SEHNR and CDR2 FQNEAQ (reference sequence). CDR3 nucleotide sequence: TGTGCCAGCAGCCCAGCGGATCTAGCACGGGAGCAGTACTTC. Encoded protein: CASSPADLAREQYF.

This chain uses TRBV19 with TRBJ2-3, with D uncertain. Trimming removed 5 bases from V and 0 bases from J, with 9 bases in between. From germline, CDR1 is LNHDA and CDR2 SQIVND (reference sequence). This CDR3 contains 14 residues. The CDR3 region is CASSGLASTDTQYF. CDR3 nucleotide sequence: TGTGCCAGTAGTGGATTAGCTAGCACAGATACGCAGTATTTT.

This sequence joins TRBV10-1 and TRBJ2-5, with 7 bases matching TRBD1. The junction had 9 bases not matched to a gene; V was cut back by 6 bases and J by 2 bases. The CDR3 totals 15 residues. Germline CDR1 and CDR2: WNHNN and SYGVQD (reference sequence). CDR3 amino acids: CASSVGQNLQETQYF. DNA of the CDR3: TGCGCCAGCAGCGTGGGACAGAACCTTCAAGAGACCCAGTACTTC.

This clone was seen a handful of times. Different DNA sequences within this sample yield the same CDR3. The CDR3 spells CASSPGSGRANEQFF. Written as DNA, the CDR3 is TGTGCCAGCTCTCCAGGGAGCGGGAGGGCCAATGAGCAGTTCTTC. This chain uses TRBV18 with TRBJ2-1; 10 positions match TRBD2. The CDR3 runs to 15 residues. The germline gives CDR1 KGHSH, CDR2 LQKENI. With 6 bases clipped from V and 6 bases from J, the junction kept 8 bases outside the gene matches.

This rearrangement joins TRBV5-4 to TRBJ2-2, with 9 positions matching TRBD2. The CDR3 has 15 residues. Germline V gene lookup returns CDR1 SGHNT and CDR2 YYREEE (reference sequence). With 4 bases clipped from V and 3 bases from J, the junction kept 4 bases outside the gene matches. CDR3 DNA sequence: TGTGCCAGCAGCATTAGCGGGAGAGACACCGGGGAGCTGTTTTTT. Translating gives CASSISGRDTGELFF.

The sample holds one count of this clone. The chain uses TRBV18 and TRBJ1-2; D remains ambiguous. Germline CDR1 and CDR2: KGHSH and LQKENI. This CDR3 contains 14 residues. The ends were cut back, 2 bases at V and 2 bases at J, with 9 bases in the middle. Here the CDR3 reads CASSPTRQNYGYTF. The CDR3 DNA reads as TGTGCCAGCTCACCAACGCGGCAGAACTATGGCTACACCTTC.

V usage is TRBV18 and J usage is TRBJ2-1; 15 nucleotides align to TRBD2. The CDR3 length is 17 residues. V trimming: 3 bases; J trimming: 4 bases; junction bases outside the gene matches: 4. CDR1 is KGHSH and CDR2 is LQKENI in the germline V gene. The CDR3 sequence is CASSPGLAGGRYNEQFF. CDR3 DNA: TGTGCCAGCTCACCCGGACTAGCGGGGGGGCGGTACAATGAGCAGTTCTTC.

The rearrangement uses TRBV5-1 and TRBJ2-3; D call uncertain. The CDR3 covers 12 residues. From germline, CDR1 is SGHRS and CDR2 YFSETQ. V shed 2 bases and J shed 11 bases, with 12 bases lying between them. CDR3 region: CASSFGGQQQYF. CDR3 DNA sequence: TGCGCCAGCAGCTTCGGTGGGCAGCAGCAGTATTTT.

The rearrangement uses TRBV4-1 and TRBJ1-5; 9 positions match TRBD1. The V gene's germline CDR1 is MGHRA and CDR2 YSYEKL. The V gene end was trimmed by 1 base and the J gene end by 7 bases; junction bases not matched to a gene: 5. The CDR3 runs to 15 residues. The CDR3 bases are TGCGCCAGCAGCCAAGTTGACAGGGGGGACCAGCCCCAGCATTTT. Translating it yields CASSQVDRGDQPQHF.

The chain combines TRBV7-2 with TRBJ1-1; no definite D call. Germline V CDR1 and CDR2: SGHTA, FQGNSA. CDR3 length equals 13 residues. V lost 5 bases, J lost 1 base, and 8 bases lay in between. CDR3 DNA sequence: TGTGCCAGCAGCATACAAAAGAACACTGAAGCTTTCTTT. Its protein product is CASSIQKNTEAFF.

The rearrangement uses TRBV7-6 and TRBJ2-1; 14 bases are shared with TRBD2. J lost 7 bases, V lost 5 bases, and 10 bases had no gene match. From germline, CDR1 is SGHVS and CDR2 FNYEAQ. The CDR3 is 17 residues long. The CDR3 here is CASSLGLAGVRANEQFF. DNA for the CDR3: TGTGCCAGCAGCCTGGGACTAGCGGGAGTTCGAGCGAATGAGCAGTTCTTC.